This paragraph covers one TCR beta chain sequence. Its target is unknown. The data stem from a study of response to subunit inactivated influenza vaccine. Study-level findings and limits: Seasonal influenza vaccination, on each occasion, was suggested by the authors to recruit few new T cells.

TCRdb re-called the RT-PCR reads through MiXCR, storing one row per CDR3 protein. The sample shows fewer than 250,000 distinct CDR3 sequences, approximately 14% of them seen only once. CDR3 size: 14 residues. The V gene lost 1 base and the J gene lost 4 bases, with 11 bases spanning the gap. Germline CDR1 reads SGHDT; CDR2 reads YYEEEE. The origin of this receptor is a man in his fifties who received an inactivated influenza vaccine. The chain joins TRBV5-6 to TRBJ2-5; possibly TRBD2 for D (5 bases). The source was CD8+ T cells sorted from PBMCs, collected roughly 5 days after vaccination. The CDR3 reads CASSLRGEGETQYF. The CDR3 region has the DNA TGTGCCAGCAGCTTGCGGGGAGAAGGAGAGACCCAGTACTTC. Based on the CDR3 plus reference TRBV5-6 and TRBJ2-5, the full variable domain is DAGVTQSPTHLIKTRGQQVTLRCSPKSGHDTVSWYQQALGQGPQFIFQYYEEEERQRGNFPDRFSGHQFPNYSSELNVNALLLGDSALYLCASSLRGEGETQYFGPGTRLLVL.